The 11 T cell receptor beta chains listed next were all sequenced from one sample in a study of early T cells in non-severe SARS-CoV-2 infection. MiXCR, applied by TCRdb to the 5' RACE reads, yields one record per CDR3 protein. The table lists some 71,000 distinct CDR3 sequences, approximately 12% of them singletons. The sequencing sample was made of whole blood. The source is an adult who was a healthcare worker with PCR-confirmed SARS-CoV-2 infection or an uninfected control (not recorded which).

This clonotype was seen only a few times. J is TRBJ1-2 and V is TRBV30, with a tentative D call TRBD1 (6 bases). Germline CDR1 reads GTSNPN; CDR2 reads SVGIG (reference sequence). The length of the CDR3 is 12 residues. V was shortened by 5 bases and J by 2 bases, with 9 bases between the two germline ends. CDR3 loop: CAWDRRNYGYTF. The CDR3 DNA reads TGTGCCTGGGACAGGAGGAACTATGGCTACACCTTC.

The V gene is TRBV6-2 or TRBV6-3, the J gene TRBJ2-1; D not resolved. The V gene lost 6 bases and the J gene lost 4 bases, with 13 bases spanning the gap. The V gene's germline CDR1 is MNHEY and CDR2 SVGEGT. This CDR3 spans 14 amino acids. CDR3 DNA: TGTGCCAGCAGGCCAGTTCTCGGATACAATGAGCAGTTCTTC. This translates into CASRPVLGYNEQFF.

This clonotype was observed at least ten times. This rearrangement joins TRBV5-4 to TRBJ1-1; 7 bases line up with TRBD1. From germline, CDR1 is SGHNT and CDR2 YYREEE (reference sequence). Unmatched junction bases numbered 13, after V lost 0 bases and J lost 5 bases. The CDR3 sequence is 17 residues long. CDR3 region: CASSLGTRQGGQTEAFF. CDR3 nucleotide sequence: TGTGCCAGCAGCTTGGGTACCCGACAGGGAGGTCAGACTGAAGCTTTCTTT.

The chain has TRBV19 and TRBJ1-1; D perhaps matches TRBD1 (6 bases). This CDR3 is 13 amino acids long. The germline gives CDR1 LNHDA, CDR2 SQIVND (reference sequence). V was shortened by 3 bases and J by 1 base, with 6 bases between the two germline ends. CDR3 bases: TGTGCCAGTAGTATGACAGGGAACACTGAAGCTTTCTTT. This sequence encodes CASSMTGNTEAFF.

The sample holds many counts of this clonotype. CDR3 in amino acids: CASSDEGGETQYF. The CDR3 coding sequence is TGTGCCAGCAGTGATGAAGGCGGGGAGACCCAGTACTTC. The chain links TRBV6-1 to TRBJ2-5, with a tentative D call TRBD2 (5 bases). The CDR3 spans 13 residues. From germline, CDR1 is MNHNS and CDR2 SASEGT. The germline V and J ends were trimmed by 3 bases and 5 bases, with 10 bases remaining between them.

The chain has TRBV20-1 and TRBJ1-2; no definite D call. Germline V lookup: CDR1 DFQATT, CDR2 SNEGSKA (reference sequence). The ends were cut back, 2 bases at V and 5 bases at J, with 15 bases in the middle. The CDR3 length is 14 residues. The CDR3, as DNA: TGCAGTGCTAGACCCCAGGAGAGGAAGTATGGCTACACCTTC. Translating gives CSARPQERKYGYTF.

This clonotype was detected a few times. The genes are TRBV3-1 and TRBJ2-7; D gene ambiguous. CDR1 LGHDT and CDR2 YNNKEL come from the germline V gene (reference sequence). Trimming left V 5 bases short and J 3 bases short, with 5 bases between. This CDR3 is 11 amino acids long. CDR3 sequence: CASSENYEQYF. In nucleotides, the CDR3 is TGTGCCAGCAGCGAAAACTACGAGCAGTACTTC.

Points on this clonotype: A much bigger clone sits one base away, suggesting this may be a read error. The chain employs TRBV14 and TRBJ2-1; possible D gene TRBD2, 5 bases. CDR3 size: 14 residues. Germline V lookup: CDR1 SGHDN, CDR2 FVKESK. The CDR3 loop reads CASSRPGYYNDQFF. In DNA form, the CDR3 reads TGTGCCAGCAGCCGCCCGGGGTACTACAATGACCAGTTCTTC. The complete variable domain, with remaining parts taken from reference TRBV14 and TRBJ2-1, reads EAGVTQFPSHSVIEKGQTVTLRCDPISGHDNLYWYRRVMGKEIKFLLHFVKESKQDESGMPNNRFLAERTGGTYSTLKVQPAELEDSGVYFCASSRPGYYNDQFFGPGTRLTVL.

This clonotype was observed many times. V gene TRBV29-1 combines with J gene TRBJ1-2; TRBD1 agrees at 9 bases. The V segment lost 4 bases and the J segment 7 bases; nucleotides outside the gene matches: 1. The V gene's germline CDR1 is SQVTM and CDR2 ANQGSEA. This CDR3 contains 11 residues. CDR3 bases: TGCAGCGTTGGGGACAGGGTTGGCTACACCTTC. Translating gives CSVGDRVGYTF.

This clonotype was seen ten or more times. This rearrangement joins TRBV6-1 to TRBJ2-5, with 14 nucleotides matching TRBD2. The germline V gene has CDR1 MNHNS and CDR2 SASEGT. The CDR3 extends over 14 amino acids. V lost 6 bases to trimming and J lost 7 bases; unmatched junction nucleotides: 4. The DNA of the CDR3 is TGTGCCAGCAGAACCGGGACTAGCGGGGGGACCCAGTACTTC. Its translation: CASRTGTSGGTQYF.

This clonotype was recorded a few times. CDR3 sequence: CASSQIEDRHIQYF. Written as DNA, the CDR3 is TGCGCCAGCAGCCAGATCGAAGACAGACACATTCAGTACTTC. The rearrangement joins TRBV4-1 to TRBJ2-4; the D gene is possibly TRBD1 (5 bases). The CDR3 spans 14 residues. Germline V gene lookup returns CDR1 MGHRA and CDR2 YSYEKL. Trimming removed 3 bases at V and 8 bases at J, with 14 bases between.